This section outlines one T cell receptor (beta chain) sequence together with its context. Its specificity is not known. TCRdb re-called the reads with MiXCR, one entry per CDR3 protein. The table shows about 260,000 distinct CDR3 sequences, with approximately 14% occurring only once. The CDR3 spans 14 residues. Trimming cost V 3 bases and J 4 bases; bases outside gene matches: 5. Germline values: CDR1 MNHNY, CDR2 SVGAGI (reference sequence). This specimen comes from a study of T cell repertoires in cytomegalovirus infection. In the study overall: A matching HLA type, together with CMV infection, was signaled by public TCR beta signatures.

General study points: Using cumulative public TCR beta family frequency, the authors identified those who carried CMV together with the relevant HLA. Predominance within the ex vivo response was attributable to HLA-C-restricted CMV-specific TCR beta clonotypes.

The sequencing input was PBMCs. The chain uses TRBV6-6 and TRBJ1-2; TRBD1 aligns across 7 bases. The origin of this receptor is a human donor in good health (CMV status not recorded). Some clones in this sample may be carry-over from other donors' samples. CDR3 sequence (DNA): TGTGCCAGCAGTTATATCAGGGGGGTCTATGGCTACACCTTC. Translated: CASSYIRGVYGYTF.